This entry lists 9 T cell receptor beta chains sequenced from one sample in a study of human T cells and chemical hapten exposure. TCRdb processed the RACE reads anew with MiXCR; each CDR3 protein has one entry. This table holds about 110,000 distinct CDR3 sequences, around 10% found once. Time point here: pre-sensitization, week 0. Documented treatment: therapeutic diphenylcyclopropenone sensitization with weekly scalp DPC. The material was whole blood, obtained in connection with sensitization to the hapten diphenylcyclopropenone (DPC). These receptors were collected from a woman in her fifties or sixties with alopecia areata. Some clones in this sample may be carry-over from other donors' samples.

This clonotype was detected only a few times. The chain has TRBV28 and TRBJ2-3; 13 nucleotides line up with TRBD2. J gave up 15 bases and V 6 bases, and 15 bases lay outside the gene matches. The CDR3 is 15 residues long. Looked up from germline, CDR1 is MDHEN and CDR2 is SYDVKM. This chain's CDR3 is CASRQTQSLGLAGYF. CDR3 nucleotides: TGTGCCAGCAGACAGACCCAATCCCTGGGACTAGCGGGATATTTT.

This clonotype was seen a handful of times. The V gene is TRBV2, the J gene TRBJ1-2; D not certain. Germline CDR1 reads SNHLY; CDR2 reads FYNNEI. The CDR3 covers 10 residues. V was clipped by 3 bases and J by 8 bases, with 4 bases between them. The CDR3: CASSEEGYTF. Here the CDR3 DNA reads TGTGCCAGCAGTGAGGAGGGCTACACCTTC.

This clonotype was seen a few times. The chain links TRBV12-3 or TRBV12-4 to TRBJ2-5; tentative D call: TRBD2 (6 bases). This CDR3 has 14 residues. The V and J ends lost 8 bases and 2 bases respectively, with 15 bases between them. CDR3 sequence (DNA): TGTGCCAGCCAAGGGGACTCGAGACAAGAGACCCAGTACTTC. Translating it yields CASQGDSRQETQYF.

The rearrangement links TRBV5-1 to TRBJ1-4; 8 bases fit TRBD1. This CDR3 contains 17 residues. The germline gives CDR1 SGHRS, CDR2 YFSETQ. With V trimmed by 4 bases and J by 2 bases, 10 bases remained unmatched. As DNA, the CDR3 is TGCGCCAGCAGCCCTCGACAGGGGTGGACGACTAATGAAAAACTGTTTTTT. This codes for CASSPRQGWTTNEKLFF.

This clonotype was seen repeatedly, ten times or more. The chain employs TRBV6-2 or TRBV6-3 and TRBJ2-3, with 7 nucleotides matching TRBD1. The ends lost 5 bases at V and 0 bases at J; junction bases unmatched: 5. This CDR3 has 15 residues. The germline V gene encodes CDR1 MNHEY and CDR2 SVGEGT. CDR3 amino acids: CASSKLTGSTDTQYF. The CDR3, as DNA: TGTGCCAGCAGTAAATTGACAGGGAGCACAGATACGCAGTATTTT.

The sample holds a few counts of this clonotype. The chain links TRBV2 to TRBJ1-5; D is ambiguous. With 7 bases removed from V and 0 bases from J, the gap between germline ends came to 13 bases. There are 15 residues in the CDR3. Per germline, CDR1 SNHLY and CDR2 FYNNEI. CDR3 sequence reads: CASKENHNSNQPQHF. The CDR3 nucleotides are TGTGCCAGCAAGGAAAACCACAATAGCAATCAGCCCCAGCATTTT.

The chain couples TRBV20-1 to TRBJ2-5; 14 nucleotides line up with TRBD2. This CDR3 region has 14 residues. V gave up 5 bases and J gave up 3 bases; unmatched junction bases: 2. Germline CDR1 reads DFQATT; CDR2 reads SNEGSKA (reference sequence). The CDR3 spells CSAPGLAGEETQYF. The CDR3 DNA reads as TGCAGTGCTCCGGGACTAGCGGGAGAAGAGACCCAGTACTTC.

The CDR3 sequence is CASSLGTGSHEQYF. In nucleotides, the CDR3 is TGTGCCAGCAGCTTGGGGACAGGGTCCCACGAGCAGTACTTC. The rearrangement uses TRBV7-9 and TRBJ2-7, with 9 bases aligning to TRBD1. The CDR3 runs to 14 residues. The germline gives CDR1 SEHNR, CDR2 FQNEAQ (reference sequence). V gave up 3 bases and J gave up 5 bases; unmatched junction bases: 5.

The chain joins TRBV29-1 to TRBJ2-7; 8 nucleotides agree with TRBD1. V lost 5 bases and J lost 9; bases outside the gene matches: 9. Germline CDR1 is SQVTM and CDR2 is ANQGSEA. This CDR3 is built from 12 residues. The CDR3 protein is CSVSGQGKGQYF. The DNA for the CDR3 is TGCAGCGTTTCCGGACAGGGAAAAGGGCAGTACTTC.